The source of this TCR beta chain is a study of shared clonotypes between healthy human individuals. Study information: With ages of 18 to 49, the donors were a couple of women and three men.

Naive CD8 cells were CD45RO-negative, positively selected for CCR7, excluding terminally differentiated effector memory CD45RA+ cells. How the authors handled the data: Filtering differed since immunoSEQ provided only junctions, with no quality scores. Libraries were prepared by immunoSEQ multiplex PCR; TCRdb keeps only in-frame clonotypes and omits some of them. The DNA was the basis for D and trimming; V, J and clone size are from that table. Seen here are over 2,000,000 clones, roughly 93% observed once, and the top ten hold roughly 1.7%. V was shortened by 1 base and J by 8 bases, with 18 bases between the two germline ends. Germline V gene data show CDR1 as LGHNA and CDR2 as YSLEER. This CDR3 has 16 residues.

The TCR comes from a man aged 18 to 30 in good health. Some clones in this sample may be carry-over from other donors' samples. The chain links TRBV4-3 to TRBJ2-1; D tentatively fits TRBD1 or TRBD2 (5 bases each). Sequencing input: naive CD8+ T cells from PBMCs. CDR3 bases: TGCGCCAGCAGCCAAGGATGGGGGAATAAGGCTGATGAGCAGTTCTTC. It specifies CASSQGWGNKADEQFF.